This TCR beta chain derives from a study of shared clonotypes between healthy human individuals. At the level of the study: CD4 naive and CD4 memory each took three plates per donor, while CD8 naive took two and CD8 memory one.

The CDR3 length is 17 residues. The germline V gene encodes CDR1 SGHDT and CDR2 YYEEEE. V lost 2 bases and J 4 bases, leaving 19 bases between the germline ends. In the naive CD8 group, cells lacked CD45RO and were positively selected for CCR7, so terminally differentiated effector memory CD45RA+ cells were left out. For each subset, genomic DNA was distributed in equal portions over several immunoSEQ plates. Assay: immunoSEQ multiplex PCR; the TCRdb copy retains only in-frame clones and omits some. This table holds 550,000 to 600,000 clones, 98% found once. Material for sequencing was naive CD8+ T cells sorted from blood. The chain uses TRBV5-6 and TRBJ1-5, with D maybe TRBD1 (6 bases). This receptor was identified in a man younger than 40 in good health. CDR3 bases: TGTGCCAGCAGCTTTGGGGCCGGGGGCTCGAGGAATCAGCCCCAGCATTTT. Protein product: CASSFGAGGSRNQPQHF. Full variable domain (missing parts from reference TRBV5-6 and TRBJ1-5): DAGVTQSPTHLIKTRGQQVTLRCSPKSGHDTVSWYQQALGQGPQFIFQYYEEEERQRGNFPDRFSGHQFPNYSSELNVNALLLGDSALYLCASSFGAGGSRNQPQHFGDGTRLSIL.